The 17 T cell receptor beta chains below come from one sample, sequenced in a study of T cell responses to AZD1222 COVID-19 vaccine. Libraries were prepared by immunoSEQ multiplex PCR; TCRdb keeps only in-frame clonotypes and omits some of them. This table has tens of thousands of clones, around nine tenths appearing once. The specimen comprised peripheral blood, sampled 28 days after the second AZD1222 dose. The receptor source for this set is an adult who received the AZD1222 COVID-19 vaccine.

The V and J genes are TRBV5-5 and TRBJ1-2, with 7 bases identical to TRBD1. The J segment lost 2 bases and the V segment lost 5 bases, leaving 15 bases of the junction unmatched. CDR1 SGHKS and CDR2 YYEKEE come from the germline V gene (reference sequence). The CDR3 runs to 17 residues. The CDR3, as DNA: TGTGCCAGCAGGTATGACTTGACAGGGATGGAAAACTATGGCTACACCTTC. Translating it yields CASRYDLTGMENYGYTF.

This chain joins TRBV10-3 and TRBJ2-2, with 10 bases identical to TRBD2. From germline, CDR1 is ENHRY and CDR2 SYGVKD. The CDR3 totals 14 residues. V was clipped by 9 bases and J by 6 bases; unmatched bases: 7. The CDR3 loop is CAMQSGGVAGELFF. In DNA form, the CDR3 reads TGTGCCATGCAAAGCGGGGGGGTTGCCGGGGAGCTGTTTTTT.

The chain has TRBV2 and TRBJ1-5; D gene ambiguous. There are 12 residues in the CDR3. V was cut by 7 bases and J by 2 bases, with 6 bases left in between. Looked up from germline, CDR1 is SNHLY and CDR2 is FYNNEI. The CDR3 DNA reads TGTGCCAGCAAAGGTGGCAATCAGCCCCAGCATTTT. As protein: CASKGGNQPQHF.

This rearrangement joins TRBV7-8 to TRBJ2-2; no firm D call. The CDR3 consists of 15 residues. Germline V lookup: CDR1 SGHVS, CDR2 FQNEAQ. Trimming shortened V by 3 bases and J by 2 bases, and 10 bases separated the two germline ends. Here the CDR3 DNA reads TGTGCCAGCAGCTTTCCCGGCCCAAACACCGGGGAGCTGTTTTTT. It encodes CASSFPGPNTGELFF.

The chain is built from TRBV9 and TRBJ2-2, with D possibly being TRBD1 (5 bases). V lost 5 bases and J 4 bases, leaving 12 bases between the germline ends. The CDR3 is made up of 14 amino acids. Germline V gene lookup returns CDR1 SGDLS and CDR2 YYNGEE. CDR3 loop: CASRFSQGTGELFF. The CDR3 nucleotides read TGTGCCAGCAGGTTTAGTCAGGGCACCGGGGAGCTGTTTTTT. Looking up the rest from reference TRBV9 and TRBJ2-2 gives the full variable domain: DSGVTQTPKHLITATGQRVTLRCSPRSGDLSVYWYQQSLDQGLQFLIQYYNGEERAKGNILERFSAQQFPDLHSELNLSSLELGDSALYFCASRFSQGTGELFFGEGSRLTVL.

The CDR3 region is CASGLVHRRSNQPQHF. CDR3 coding DNA: TGTGCTAGTGGTTTGGTACACAGGAGGAGCAATCAGCCCCAGCATTTT. The chain joins TRBV12-5 to TRBJ1-5; perhaps TRBD1 as D (5 bases). The germline V gene encodes CDR1 LGHNT and CDR2 FRNRAP. Trimming removed 0 bases at V and 1 base at J, with 10 bases between. The CDR3 covers 16 residues.

This chain joins TRBV5-4 and TRBJ2-1; D is uncertain. Trimming took off 4 bases at V and 4 bases at J, with 12 bases between the two ends. The germline CDR1 and CDR2 sequences are SGHNT and YYREEE (reference sequence). The CDR3 runs 14 residues. CDR3 loop: CASSPRTEYNEQFF. The CDR3 nucleotides read TGTGCCAGCAGCCCCCGAACAGAGTACAATGAGCAGTTCTTC.

CDR3 DNA: TGTGCCAGCAGCCCGGGGGATTCACCCCTCCACTTT. Amino acids: CASSPGDSPLHF. This chain links TRBV7-9 with TRBJ1-6; weak D call: TRBD1 (5 bases). V lost 5 bases and J lost 8, with 7 bases in between. The CDR3 loop spans 12 amino acids. From germline, CDR1 is SEHNR and CDR2 FQNEAQ (reference sequence).

V usage is TRBV19 and J usage is TRBJ2-2, with D possibly being TRBD1 or TRBD2 (6 bases each). CDR3 size: 15 residues. Trimming shortened V by 7 bases and J by 6 bases, and 18 bases separated the two germline ends. Per the germline V gene, CDR1 is LNHDA and CDR2 is SQIVND (reference sequence). Here the CDR3 reads CASTQGGGFPGELFF. The CDR3 coding sequence is TGTGCCAGTACCCAAGGAGGGGGGTTTCCCGGGGAGCTGTTTTTT.

This clone turned up a few times. This chain connects TRBV7-9 to TRBJ2-7; TRBD1 agrees at 8 bases. Unmatched junction bases numbered 6, after V lost 4 bases and J lost 1 base. The germline gives CDR1 SEHNR, CDR2 FQNEAQ (reference sequence). The CDR3 totals 15 residues. CDR3 amino acids: CASSSTGGISYEQYF. CDR3 in DNA: TGTGCCAGCAGCTCAACAGGGGGAATTTCCTACGAGCAGTACTTC. Supplemented by reference TRBV7-9 and TRBJ2-7, the full variable domain reads DTGVSQNPRHKITKRGQNVTFRCDPISEHNRLYWYRQTLGQGPEFLTYFQNEAQLEKSRLLSDRFSAERPKGSFSTLEIQRTEQGDSAMYLCASSSTGGISYEQYFGPGTRLTVT.

The genes are TRBV9 and TRBJ1-2, with D possibly being TRBD1 (5 bases). The V end was cut by 2 bases, the J end by 5 bases, with 13 bases between. The CDR3 is 14 amino acids. CDR1 SGDLS and CDR2 YYNGEE come from the germline V gene. The CDR3 nucleotides read TGTGCCAGCAGCGTCCAGGGAGGCGGTTATGGCTACACCTTC. Its protein product is CASSVQGGGYGYTF.

This clone was picked up one time. The chain links TRBV3-1 (or the pseudogene TRBV3-2) to TRBJ2-3, with D perhaps TRBD2 (5 bases). The CDR3 spans 12 residues. The germline V gene has CDR1 LGHDT and CDR2 YNNKEL (reference sequence). V shed 4 bases and J shed 6 bases, with 8 bases lying between them. This chain's CDR3 is CASSRTGDTQYF. The CDR3 DNA reads as TGTGCCAGCAGCCGCACGGGGGATACGCAGTATTTT.

The rearrangement joins TRBV4-3 to TRBJ1-2; TRBD1 is a possible D gene (5 bases). Trimming removed 1 base at V and 5 bases at J, with 17 bases between. This CDR3 has 16 amino acids. From germline, CDR1 is LGHNA and CDR2 YSLEER. For the CDR3, the DNA is TGCGCCAGCAGCCAAGGGGCGGGGACCGGCTCGTATGGCTACACCTTC. Translated, it gives CASSQGAGTGSYGYTF.

The rearrangement uses TRBV4-3 and TRBJ1-1; D not resolved. V lost 0 bases to trimming and J lost 2 bases, with 13 bases between them. Germline V gene lookup returns CDR1 LGHNA and CDR2 YSLEER. This CDR3 comprises 16 residues. The CDR3 protein is CASSQDLLGSNTEAFF. Here the CDR3 DNA reads TGCGCCAGCAGCCAAGATCTTTTGGGATCAAACACTGAAGCTTTCTTT.

This chain uses TRBV5-1 with TRBJ2-2; a possible D gene is TRBD2 (6 bases). The V gene lost 0 bases and the J gene lost 6 bases, with 21 bases spanning the gap. CDR3 length: 18 residues. The V gene's germline CDR1 is SGHRS and CDR2 YFSETQ. The CDR3 DNA follows: TGCGCCAGCAGCTTGGCTCTTGGGGGGAGCAGGTATTCCGGGGAGCTGTTTTTT. Translation: CASSLALGGSRYSGELFF.

This chain joins TRBV7-3 and TRBJ2-3; 7 bases fit TRBD2. V lost 3 bases, J lost 0 bases, and 15 bases stayed unmatched. The length of the CDR3 is 19 residues. Germline-derived CDR1 and CDR2 are SGHTA and FQGTGA. The CDR3 sequence: CASSFLGGAGLPSTDTQYF. In DNA, the CDR3 is TGTGCCAGCAGCTTCCTGGGAGGGGCTGGGTTACCAAGCACAGATACGCAGTATTTT.

A single count supports this clone. This chain connects TRBV6-5 to TRBJ2-2; TRBD1 agrees at 8 bases. This CDR3 comprises 15 residues. J lost 1 base, V lost 10 bases, and 8 bases had no gene match. CDR1 and CDR2 from the germline V gene are MNHEY and SVGAGI. CDR3 protein: CAILGGTGNTGELFF. CDR3 DNA sequence: TGTGCCATTTTAGGCGGGACAGGGAACACCGGGGAGCTGTTTTTT.